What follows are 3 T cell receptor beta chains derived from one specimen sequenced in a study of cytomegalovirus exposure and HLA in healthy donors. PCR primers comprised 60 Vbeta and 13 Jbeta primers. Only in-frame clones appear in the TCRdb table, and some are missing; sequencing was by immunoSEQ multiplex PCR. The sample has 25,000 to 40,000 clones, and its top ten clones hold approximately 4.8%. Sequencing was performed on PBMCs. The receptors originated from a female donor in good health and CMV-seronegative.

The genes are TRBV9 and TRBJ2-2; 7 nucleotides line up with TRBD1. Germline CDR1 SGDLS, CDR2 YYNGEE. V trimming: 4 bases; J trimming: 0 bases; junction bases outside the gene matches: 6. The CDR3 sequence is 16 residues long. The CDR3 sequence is CASSLRGQSNTGELFF. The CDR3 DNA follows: TGTGCCAGCAGCTTACGGGGACAGTCGAACACCGGGGAGCTGTTTTTT.

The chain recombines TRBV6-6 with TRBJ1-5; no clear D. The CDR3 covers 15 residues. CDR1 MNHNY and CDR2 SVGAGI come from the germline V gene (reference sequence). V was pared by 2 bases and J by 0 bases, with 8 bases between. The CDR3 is CASSYGQNSNQPQHF. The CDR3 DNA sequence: TGTGCCAGCAGTTACGGGCAGAATAGCAATCAGCCCCAGCATTTT.

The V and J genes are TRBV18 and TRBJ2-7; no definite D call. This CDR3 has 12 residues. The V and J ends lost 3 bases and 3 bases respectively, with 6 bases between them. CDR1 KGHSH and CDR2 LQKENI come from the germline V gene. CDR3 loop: CASSPSYYEQYF. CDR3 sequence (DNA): TGTGCCAGCTCACCTTCCTACTACGAGCAGTACTTC.